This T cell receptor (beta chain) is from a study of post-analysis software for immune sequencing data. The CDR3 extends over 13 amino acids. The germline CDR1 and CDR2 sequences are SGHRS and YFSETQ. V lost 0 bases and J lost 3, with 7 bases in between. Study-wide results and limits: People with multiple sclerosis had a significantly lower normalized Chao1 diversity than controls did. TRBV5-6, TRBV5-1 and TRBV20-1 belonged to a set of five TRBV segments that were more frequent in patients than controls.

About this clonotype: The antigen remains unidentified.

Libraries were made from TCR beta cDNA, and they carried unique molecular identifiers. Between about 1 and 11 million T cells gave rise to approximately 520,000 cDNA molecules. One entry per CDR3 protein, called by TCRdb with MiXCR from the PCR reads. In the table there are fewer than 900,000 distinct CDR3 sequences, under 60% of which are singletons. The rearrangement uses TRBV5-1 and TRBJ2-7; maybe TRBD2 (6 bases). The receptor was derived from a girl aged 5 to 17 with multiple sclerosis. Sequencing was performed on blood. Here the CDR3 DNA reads TGCGCCAGCAGCTTGGAGGGACTCTACGAGCAGTACTTC. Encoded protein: CASSLEGLYEQYF. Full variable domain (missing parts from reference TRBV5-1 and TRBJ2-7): KAGVTQTPRYLIKTRGQQVTLSCSPISGHRSVSWYQQTPGQGLQFLFEYFSETQRNKGNFPGRFSGRQFSNSRSEMNVSTLELGDSALYLCASSLEGLYEQYFGPGTRLTVT.